Listed below are T cell receptor beta chains from one sample, sequenced in a study of regulatory T cells in long-lasting Graves disease. MiXCR was run by TCRdb on the multiplex PCR reads, yielding one entry per CDR3 protein. Found here are about 350,000 distinct CDR3 sequences, over 15% of them singletons; the top ten hold less than 35%. This sample was also put to use in a study of T cells in Graves' hyperthyroidism and ophthalmopathy.

The sequencing here drew on peripheral blood mononuclear cells (PBMCs), taken at new diagnosis, from a patient treated with antithyroid drugs. These TCRs come from a middle-aged man with Graves disease. The CDR3 runs from the conserved cysteine through the conserved F or W. The order of the fields is J gene, D gene, clone size, CDR3 length, V gene, CDR3 DNA, CDR3 protein. A D gene is named only where the DNA matches it firmly. The size field is filled for only some rows; it gives once, few, many or a size class.

J gene: TRBJ2-2
D gene: .
clone size: .
CDR3 length: 12
V gene: TRBV7-2
CDR3 DNA: TGTGCCAGCAGCGGGGACCCCGGGGAGCTGTTTTTT
CDR3 protein: CASSGDPGELFF

J gene: TRBJ2-7
D gene: TRBD1
clone size: .
CDR3 length: 14
V gene: TRBV5-8
CDR3 DNA: TGTGCCAGCAGCCCCGGACAGGGGTTTTACGAGCAGTACTTC
CDR3 protein: CASSPGQGFYEQYF

J gene: TRBJ1-1
D gene: .
clone size: .
CDR3 length: 15
V gene: TRBV5-1
CDR3 DNA: TGTGCCAGCAGCACCACGGTCGAGGGGAACACTGAAGCTTTCTTT
CDR3 protein: CASSTTVEGNTEAFF

J gene: TRBJ2-1
D gene: TRBD2
clone size: .
CDR3 length: 14
V gene: TRBV2
CDR3 DNA: TGTGCCAGCAGTAGGACTAGAAACTACAATGAGCAGTTCTTC
CDR3 protein: CASSRTRNYNEQFF

J gene: TRBJ2-7
D gene: TRBD2
clone size: .
CDR3 length: 15
V gene: TRBV20-1
CDR3 DNA: TGCAGTGCTAGAGGCCTGGCGGGAGGGATATACGAGCAGTACTTC
CDR3 protein: CSARGLAGGIYEQYF

J gene: TRBJ2-1
D gene: .
clone size: .
CDR3 length: 12
V gene: TRBV30
CDR3 DNA: TGTGCCTGGAGTGGGGGTTACAATGAGCAGTTCTTC
CDR3 protein: CAWSGGYNEQFF

J gene: TRBJ2-7
D gene: TRBD1
clone size: many
CDR3 length: 16
V gene: TRBV27
CDR3 DNA: TGTGCCAGCACCCCCCTGGTTGGGGACAGGGCCAACGAGCAGTACTTC
CDR3 protein: CASTPLVGDRANEQYF

J gene: TRBJ2-1
D gene: TRBD2
clone size: many
CDR3 length: 14
V gene: TRBV2
CDR3 DNA: TGTGCCAGCAGTCTAGCGGGGGCCTACAATGAGCAGTTCTTC
CDR3 protein: CASSLAGAYNEQFF

J gene: TRBJ2-2
D gene: .
clone size: .
CDR3 length: 16
V gene: TRBV12-3/TRBV12-4
CDR3 DNA: TGTGCCAGCAGTTTAGTGTACAGGACGAACACCGGGGAGCTGTTTTTT
CDR3 protein: CASSLVYRTNTGELFF

J gene: TRBJ2-7
D gene: .
clone size: many
CDR3 length: 13
V gene: TRBV6-2/TRBV6-3
CDR3 DNA: TGTGCCAGCAGCTTCTCGAGCTCCTACGAGCAGTACTTC
CDR3 protein: CASSFSSSYEQYF

J gene: TRBJ1-5
D gene: TRBD1
clone size: .
CDR3 length: 15
V gene: TRBV12-3/TRBV12-4
CDR3 DNA: TGTGCCAGCAGTTTACGGACAGGGTGGGATCAGCCCCAGCATTTT
CDR3 protein: CASSLRTGWDQPQHF

J gene: TRBJ2-5
D gene: .
clone size: .
CDR3 length: 16
V gene: TRBV20-1
CDR3 DNA: TGCAGTGCTAGAGTCCCTTACAGGGGCCCTAGGGAGGCCCAGTACTTC
CDR3 protein: CSARVPYRGPREAQYF

J gene: TRBJ2-7
D gene: TRBD1
clone size: many
CDR3 length: 14
V gene: TRBV11-2
CDR3 DNA: TGTGCCAGCAGCGCACAGGGGGCGAGCTACGAGCAGTACTTC
CDR3 protein: CASSAQGASYEQYF

J gene: TRBJ2-1
D gene: .
clone size: many
CDR3 length: 13
V gene: TRBV2
CDR3 DNA: TGTGCCAGCACAGTGAGCTCCTACAATGAGCAGTTCTTC
CDR3 protein: CASTVSSYNEQFF

J gene: TRBJ1-2
D gene: TRBD1
clone size: many
CDR3 length: 15
V gene: TRBV2
CDR3 DNA: TGTGCCAGCAGTTTAAATATACAGGGGCACTATGGCTACACCTTC
CDR3 protein: CASSLNIQGHYGYTF

J gene: TRBJ2-1
D gene: TRBD1
clone size: .
CDR3 length: 16
V gene: TRBV12-3/TRBV12-4
CDR3 DNA: TGTGCCAGCAGTTTACCCGGACAGGATATATTTAATGAGCAGTTCTTC
CDR3 protein: CASSLPGQDIFNEQFF

J gene: TRBJ2-7
D gene: .
clone size: .
CDR3 length: 14
V gene: TRBV7-3
CDR3 DNA: TGTGCCAGCAGCGCCTGGCAGCCCGACTACGAGCAGTACTTC
CDR3 protein: CASSAWQPDYEQYF

J gene: TRBJ2-5
D gene: .
clone size: many
CDR3 length: 12
V gene: TRBV29-1
CDR3 DNA: TGCAGCGTTGATACCTATCAAGAGACCCAGTACTTC
CDR3 protein: CSVDTYQETQYF

J gene: TRBJ2-3
D gene: .
clone size: many
CDR3 length: 14
V gene: TRBV7-3
CDR3 DNA: TGTGCCAGCAGCTTAAAGGGCCTTGCAGATACGCAGTATTTT
CDR3 protein: CASSLKGLADTQYF

J gene: TRBJ1-5
D gene: TRBD1
clone size: many
CDR3 length: 15
V gene: TRBV30
CDR3 DNA: TGTGCCTGGAGTACGGGGGCTACAGGGGATCAGCCCCAGCATTTT
CDR3 protein: CAWSTGATGDQPQHF

J gene: TRBJ1-5
D gene: .
clone size: many
CDR3 length: 15
V gene: TRBV12-3/TRBV12-4
CDR3 DNA: TGTGCCAGCAGTTTAGGTCAGGGGAAGGATCAGCCCCAGCATTTT
CDR3 protein: CASSLGQGKDQPQHF

J gene: TRBJ2-7
D gene: TRBD1
clone size: many
CDR3 length: 14
V gene: TRBV11-2
CDR3 DNA: TGTGCCAGCAGACCCATTCGACAGGGCCACGAGCAGTACTTC
CDR3 protein: CASRPIRQGHEQYF

J gene: TRBJ2-1
D gene: TRBD2
clone size: many
CDR3 length: 19
V gene: TRBV15
CDR3 DNA: TGTGCCACCAGCAGAGAGAGAGGCGGAGCGGGGGAGGATTTCAATGAGCAGTTCTTC
CDR3 protein: CATSRERGGAGEDFNEQFF

J gene: TRBJ1-6
D gene: TRBD1
clone size: few
CDR3 length: 13
V gene: TRBV20-1
CDR3 DNA: TGCAGTGCTCCGTGGACAGGGCGGTCACCCCTCCACTTT
CDR3 protein: CSAPWTGRSPLHF

J gene: TRBJ1-1
D gene: .
clone size: many
CDR3 length: 14
V gene: TRBV6-1
CDR3 DNA: TGTGCCAGCAGTGATGGACAACTGAACACTGAAGCTTTCTTT
CDR3 protein: CASSDGQLNTEAFF

J gene: TRBJ2-3
D gene: .
clone size: many
CDR3 length: 18
V gene: TRBV2
CDR3 DNA: TGTGCCAGCAGTCAGACGCGGACCAAACGGCTCCTCACAGATACGCAGTATTTT
CDR3 protein: CASSQTRTKRLLTDTQYF

J gene: TRBJ1-2
D gene: .
clone size: .
CDR3 length: 12
V gene: TRBV10-2
CDR3 DNA: TGCGCCAGCAGTGGAGTGGACTATGGCTACACCTTC
CDR3 protein: CASSGVDYGYTF

J gene: TRBJ2-2
D gene: .
clone size: .
CDR3 length: 12
V gene: TRBV20-1
CDR3 DNA: TGCAGTGCGCCAACCCGGACCGGGGAGCTGTTTTTT
CDR3 protein: CSAPTRTGELFF

J gene: TRBJ2-7
D gene: .
clone size: many
CDR3 length: 11
V gene: TRBV11-2
CDR3 DNA: TGTGCCAGCAGCTTCTCTTTCGAGCAGTACTTC
CDR3 protein: CASSFSFEQYF

J gene: TRBJ2-3
D gene: .
clone size: many
CDR3 length: 14
V gene: TRBV12-3/TRBV12-4
CDR3 DNA: TGTGCCAGCAGTCATCGGGCATACACAGATACGCAGTATTTT
CDR3 protein: CASSHRAYTDTQYF

J gene: TRBJ2-2
D gene: .
clone size: .
CDR3 length: 13
V gene: TRBV9
CDR3 DNA: TGTGCCAGCAACAGGGTAGGGGCCGGGGAGCTGTTTTTT
CDR3 protein: CASNRVGAGELFF

J gene: TRBJ2-5
D gene: .
clone size: many
CDR3 length: 14
V gene: TRBV7-2
CDR3 DNA: TGTGCCAGCAGCCCGTACGGGGTGTGGGAGACCCAGTACTTC
CDR3 protein: CASSPYGVWETQYF

J gene: TRBJ2-1
D gene: TRBD2
clone size: .
CDR3 length: 16
V gene: TRBV7-9
CDR3 DNA: TGTGCCAGCAGCTCTAGCAGCGGGGGGGATCGGAATGAGCAGTTCTTC
CDR3 protein: CASSSSSGGDRNEQFF